This section outlines one TCR beta chain sequence together with its context. The antigen is not known. Isolated RNA was reverse transcribed in full, so expressed TCRB transcripts were sequenced. The protocol was immunoSEQ multiplex PCR, while the TCRdb copy is restricted to in-frame clones and leaves out a portion. The data hold 100,000 to 150,000 clones, with roughly 17% observed a single time. This sample is drawn from a study of beta chain features in type 1 diabetes. Study observations and caveats: For type 1 diabetes patients, VDJ junctions showed fewer insertions and more deletions. Among all four CD4+ subsets, Type 1 diabetes patients had TCRB CDR3s that were moderately but significantly shorter.

Averaging around 110 mL, one heparinised blood draw was given by each donor. Sorting with CD45RO/CCR7/CD25/CD127/CD95/CD27 yielded naive, central memory, regulatory and stem-like memory CD4+ cells. In all sorted populations, purity surpassed 98%. The CDR3 is 13 residues long. Trimming stripped 5 bases from V and 5 bases from J, with 12 bases between. The germline gives CDR1 SGHTA, CDR2 FQGTGA. This receptor was taken from a man between 18 and 29 years old with type 1 diabetes. The specimen sequenced was central memory CD4+ T cells from blood. V and J are TRBV7-3 and TRBJ1-2; the D is unclear. This CDR3 reads CASSPSGGYGYTF. The DNA for the CDR3 is TGTGCCAGCAGCCCTTCGGGAGGGTATGGCTACACCTTC.